These 31 T cell receptor beta chains were sequenced from one sample in a study of molecular identifiers for immune sequencing clone quantification. TCRdb ran MiXCR on the PCR reads and lists one entry per CDR3 protein. Seen here are about half a million distinct CDR3 sequences, about 25% observed once, and the top ten hold roughly 0.77%. Sample: naive CD8+ T cells from blood, with Jurkat cell RNA spiked in. Subset: FACS-sorted CD8+CD4-CCR7+CD45RA+ naive T cells. The receptors come from a human donor in good health. Some libraries in this study had Jurkat cell RNA spiked in.

The chain recombines TRBV30 with TRBJ2-7; TRBD1 matches at 8 bases. Per the germline V gene, CDR1 is GTSNPN and CDR2 is SVGIG (reference sequence). J gave up 3 bases and V 4 bases, and 14 bases lay outside the gene matches. This CDR3 comprises 16 residues. CDR3 DNA: TGTGCCTGGACGGCGAAACCGGTCAGGGGGCGCTACGAGCAGTACTTC. Protein: CAWTAKPVRGRYEQYF.

This clonotype has a count of ten or more. The CDR3 spells CASSPEVLAKNIQYF. The CDR3 DNA sequence: TGTGCCAGCAGTCCCGAGGTACTAGCCAAAAACATTCAGTACTTC. The gene calls are TRBV27 and TRBJ2-4; D is unclear. The CDR3 has 15 residues. The V and J ends lost 5 bases and 0 bases respectively, with 11 bases between them. Germline V gene lookup returns CDR1 MNHEY and CDR2 SMNVEV (reference sequence).

The chain carries TRBV6-5 and TRBJ1-2; TRBD1 might be the D (5 bases). CDR1 is MNHEY and CDR2 is SVGAGI in the germline V gene. V was pared by 2 bases and J by 6 bases, with 10 bases between. The CDR3 length is 13 residues. In DNA form, the CDR3 reads TGTGCCAGCAGTTACGGGGGGGGAGATGGCTACACCTTC. This gives the protein CASSYGGGDGYTF.

To note about this clonotype: A read error may explain this, as a much larger clone is one base away. The chain combines TRBV13 with TRBJ1-1, with D tentatively TRBD1 (6 bases). This CDR3 contains 13 residues. Germline V gene lookup returns CDR1 PRHDT and CDR2 FYEKMQ (reference sequence). Trimming removed 6 bases from V and 5 bases from J, with 13 bases in between. This CDR3 is CASSRWGTTEAFF. CDR3 nucleotides: TGTGCCAGCAGTCGATGGGGGACAACTGAAGCTTTCTTT.

Regarding this clonotype: At one end, the junction sequence differs from germline, possibly due to a read error. V and J are TRBV11-2 and TRBJ2-7; a possible D gene is TRBD1 (5 bases). The CDR3 contains 15 residues. The V gene's germline CDR1 is SGHAT and CDR2 FQNNGV. CDR3 in DNA: TGTGCCCGCAGCCCATCAAGGGGCACCCACTACGAGCAGTACTTC. Its protein is CARSPSRGTHYEQYF.

This clonotype was seen only a few times. This sequence joins TRBV27 and TRBJ2-7; D is unresolved. Germline-derived CDR1 and CDR2 are MNHEY and SMNVEV (reference sequence). Trimming left V 5 bases short and J 3 bases short, with 17 bases between. The CDR3 has 15 residues. The CDR3 here is CASSPQAKLNYEQYF. As DNA, the CDR3 is TGTGCCAGCAGTCCCCAGGCCAAGCTGAACTACGAGCAGTACTTC.

The chain recombines TRBV6-2 or TRBV6-3 with TRBJ2-7; D perhaps matches TRBD2 (6 bases). The germline V and J ends were trimmed by 3 bases and 4 bases, with 13 bases remaining between them. The CDR3 is 14 residues long. Germline V gives CDR1 MNHEY, CDR2 SVGEGT. The CDR3 nucleotides are TGTGCCAGCAGTTATTTGGGACTGGCGTACGAGCAGTACTTC. It yields the protein CASSYLGLAYEQYF.

This clonotype has just a few counts. This chain uses TRBV27 with TRBJ1-1; no clear D gene. Trimming stripped 2 bases from V and 2 bases from J, with 9 bases between. Germline values: CDR1 MNHEY, CDR2 SMNVEV (reference sequence). The CDR3 consists of 14 residues. This CDR3 reads CASSLAGSNTEAFF. CDR3 nucleotide sequence: TGTGCCAGCAGTTTAGCAGGCTCAAACACTGAAGCTTTCTTT.

The chain couples TRBV4-1 to TRBJ2-7; the match to TRBD1 covers 10 bases. The trim removed 1 base at V and 4 bases at J, leaving 7 bases unmatched. Germline V gene data show CDR1 as MGHRA and CDR2 as YSYEKL. This CDR3 spans 16 amino acids. The CDR3 spells CASSQGQGANLYEQYF. The CDR3 nucleotides are TGCGCCAGCAGCCAAGGACAGGGGGCGAACCTATACGAGCAGTACTTC.

V is TRBV20-1 and J is TRBJ1-1, with TRBD1 identical over 7 bases. The CDR3 runs to 16 residues. Germline V CDR1 and CDR2: DFQATT, SNEGSKA (reference sequence). V lost 0 bases, J lost 1 base, and 8 bases stayed unmatched. The DNA of the CDR3 is TGCAGTGCTAGAGATAGCTCGACAGGGAGGAACACTGAAGCTTTCTTT. Encoded protein: CSARDSSTGRNTEAFF.

This clonotype was seen ten or more times. The rearrangement links TRBV3-1 to TRBJ1-5; possibly TRBD1 for D (5 bases). The CDR3 extends over 14 amino acids. Trimming removed 0 bases from V and 7 bases from J, with 10 bases in between. CDR1 is LGHDT, CDR2 YNNKEL, per germline (reference sequence). In DNA form, the CDR3 reads TGTGCCAGCAGCCAAGATGAAGGGGTACAGCCCCAGCATTTT. This translates into CASSQDEGVQPQHF.

The chain couples TRBV4-1 to TRBJ2-7; D is possibly TRBD1 (6 bases). Germline CDR1 and CDR2: MGHRA and YSYEKL. The V end lost 4 bases, the J end lost 5 bases, and 18 bases lay between the germline ends. The CDR3 runs to 15 residues. This CDR3 reads CASSPPGALSDEQYF. DNA for the CDR3: TGCGCCAGCAGCCCCCCAGGGGCGCTGAGCGACGAGCAGTACTTC.

Details on this clonotype: With a much larger clone just one base away, this may be a read error. The gene calls are TRBV7-9 and TRBJ2-7; a possible D gene is TRBD2 (5 bases). CDR1 is SEHNR, CDR2 FQNEAQ, per germline (reference sequence). CDR3 length equals 11 residues. V was cut by 8 bases and J by 7 bases, with 12 bases left in between. The CDR3 DNA sequence: TGTGCCAGCGGCCCGGGGTGGGAGCAGTACTTC. Its translation is CASGPGWEQYF.

This clonotype has a handful of counts. The chain couples TRBV20-1 to TRBJ2-7; 7 bases align to TRBD1. The CDR3 extends over 15 amino acids. CDR1 is DFQATT, CDR2 SNEGSKA, per germline (reference sequence). Losses at the gene ends were 0 bases for V and 5 bases for J; bases not matched to a gene: 10. CDR3 nucleotides: TGCAGTGCTAGAGATTCAGACAGGGTATTCAACGAGCAGTACTTC. This sequence encodes CSARDSDRVFNEQYF.

The gene calls are TRBV7-6 and TRBJ2-7; TRBD2 might be the D (5 bases). CDR3 size: 15 residues. Germline CDR1 reads SGHVS; CDR2 reads FNYEAQ. Trimming took 0 bases from V and 3 from J, leaving 12 bases between them. The CDR3 sequence is CASSLAEDDYYEQYF. DNA of the CDR3: TGTGCCAGCAGCTTAGCGGAGGACGACTACTACGAGCAGTACTTC.

This clonotype was counted only a few times. The chain uses TRBV3-1 and TRBJ2-7, with 9 bases identical to TRBD2. The V segment lost 0 bases and the J segment 3 bases; nucleotides outside the gene matches: 12. This CDR3 contains 18 residues. Germline V gene sequence: CDR1 LGHDT, CDR2 YNNKEL (reference sequence). The CDR3 region has the DNA TGTGCCAGCAGCCAAGAAATTAGATTGGCAGCGGGAGGCTACGAGCAGTACTTC. Translation gives CASSQEIRLAAGGYEQYF.

A remark on this clonotype: A read error may be the cause here, since a much bigger clone is one base away. V and J are TRBV2 and TRBJ1-1; unclear D gene. Germline V gene lookup returns CDR1 SNHLY and CDR2 FYNNEI. The CDR3 covers 11 residues. CDR3 amino acids: CASSMGGEALF. CDR3 DNA: TGTGCCAGCAGTATGGGAGGAGAAGCTCTCTTT.

This clonotype was seen at least ten times. V is TRBV20-1 and J is TRBJ1-1; D is uncertain. Trimming removed 1 base at V and 4 bases at J, with 4 bases between. CDR3 size: 11 residues. The V gene's germline CDR1 is DFQATT and CDR2 SNEGSKA (reference sequence). The CDR3 DNA sequence: TGCAGTGCTAGAGGCCTCACTGAAGCTTTCTTT. It is translated as CSARGLTEAFF.

In the case of this clonotype: A far more abundant clone sits one base away, making this likely a read error. The V gene is TRBV4-1, the J gene TRBJ1-1; D is unclear. The CDR3 has 13 residues. In germline, CDR1 is MGHRA, CDR2 YSYEKL. This CDR3 is CASSQGRNTEALF. In DNA, the CDR3 is TGCGCCAGCAGCCAGGGAAGAAACACTGAAGCTCTCTTT.

The chain links TRBV6-6 to TRBJ2-1, with D hard to call. There are 14 residues in the CDR3. The germline V gene has CDR1 MNHNY and CDR2 SVGAGI (reference sequence). Trimming shortened V by 0 bases and J by 7 bases, and 10 bases separated the two germline ends. CDR3 region: CASSYSDGGNEQFF. The CDR3 DNA is TGTGCCAGCAGTTACTCGGACGGCGGTAATGAGCAGTTCTTC.

This clonotype was seen only a few times. The chain joins TRBV7-6 to TRBJ2-2, with no clear D. V shed 0 bases and J shed 6 bases, with 5 bases lying between them. This CDR3 spans 13 amino acids. CDR1 is SGHVS and CDR2 is FNYEAQ in the germline V gene. The CDR3 DNA sequence: TGTGCCAGCAGCTTAGCTGATGCCGGGGAGCTGTTTTTT. As protein: CASSLADAGELFF.

A few counts support this clonotype. V is TRBV7-6 and J is TRBJ2-1, with 7 positions matching TRBD2. Germline V gene lookup returns CDR1 SGHVS and CDR2 FNYEAQ. The length of the CDR3 is 15 residues. J was trimmed by 1 base and V by 8 bases; bases with no gene match: 8. CDR3 protein: CASSAGDISYNEQFF. The CDR3 DNA reads as TGTGCCAGCTCTGCGGGGGATATTTCCTACAATGAGCAGTTCTTC.

A remark on this clonotype: Possible read error: a much larger clone is one base away. The chain carries TRBV4-3 and TRBJ2-7; 8 positions match TRBD1. Germline V CDR1 and CDR2: LGHNA, YSLEER. The CDR3 sequence is 14 residues long. CDR3 DNA sequence: TGCGCCGGCAGCCAAGACCACAGGGGGTACGAGCAGTACTTC. Its translation: CAGSQDHRGYEQYF.

The chain uses TRBV16 and TRBJ2-1; D is uncertain. CDR3 length equals 14 residues. V was clipped by 8 bases and J by 6 bases, with 17 bases between them. Germline CDR1 is KGHSY and CDR2 is FQNENV. CDR3 loop: CASGPFPGSNEQFF. Written as DNA, the CDR3 is TGTGCCAGCGGGCCGTTCCCGGGTAGCAATGAGCAGTTCTTC.

In the case of this clonotype: This clone may be a read error of a much larger clone one base away. The chain combines TRBV19 with TRBJ1-5; no definite D call. V was pared by 9 bases and J by 2 bases, with 14 bases between. This CDR3 has 14 residues. Germline CDR1 and CDR2: LNHDA and SQIVND (reference sequence). The CDR3 region has the DNA TGTGCCAGAAGTTTCGGGCTAGGCAATCAGCCCCAGCATTTT. This codes for CARSFGLGNQPQHF.

The chain has TRBV18 and TRBJ2-3, with D possibly being TRBD1 (6 bases). V lost 8 bases to trimming and J lost 0 bases, with 12 bases between them. Germline CDR1 is KGHSH and CDR2 is LQKENI. The CDR3 sequence is 14 residues long. CDR3 nucleotide sequence: TGTGCCAGCACTACAGGGACCAGCACAGATACGCAGTATTTT. Its protein is CASTTGTSTDTQYF. Supplemented by reference TRBV18 and TRBJ2-3, the full variable domain reads NAGVMQNPRHLVRRRGQEARLRCSPMKGHSHVYWYRQLPEEGLKFMVYLQKENIIDESGMPKERFSAEFPKEGPSILRIQQVVRGDSAAYFCASTTGTSTDTQYFGPGTRLTVL.

This clonotype was seen more than once but under ten times. V usage is TRBV27 and J usage is TRBJ1-5; no firm D call. The CDR3 has 15 amino acids. V lost 8 bases to trimming and J lost 3 bases, with 17 bases between them. Germline CDR1 reads MNHEY; CDR2 reads SMNVEV (reference sequence). CDR3 sequence reads: CASGSLGRDNQPQHF. Written as DNA, the CDR3 is TGTGCCAGCGGCTCGCTGGGGAGAGACAATCAGCCCCAGCATTTT.

This clonotype has a handful of counts. The chain recombines TRBV5-8 with TRBJ2-1; 7 positions agree with TRBD2. The CDR3 length is 15 residues. CDR1 SGHTS and CDR2 YDEGEE come from the germline V gene. The V and J ends lost 1 base and 8 bases, in that order; junction bases with no gene match: 9. CDR3 DNA sequence: TGTGCCAGCAGCTTGTCACTAGCGTCTTACGATGAGCAGTTCTTC. It codes for CASSLSLASYDEQFF.

This clonotype was detected ten times or more. This sequence joins TRBV27 and TRBJ2-5, with TRBD2 matching 16 bases. The CDR3 covers 16 residues. V shed 6 bases and J 2 bases; nucleotides not matched to a gene: 3. Germline lookup yields CDR1 MNHEY and CDR2 SMNVEV (reference sequence). CDR3 DNA: TGTGCCAGCAGCCCGGGACTAGCGGGGGGGCAAGAGACCCAGTACTTC. Translation: CASSPGLAGGQETQYF.

J is TRBJ2-7 and V is TRBV4-3; 11 nucleotides agree with TRBD2. The CDR3 length is 18 residues. The V segment lost 0 bases and the J segment 1 base; nucleotides outside the gene matches: 8. Germline-derived CDR1 and CDR2 are LGHNA and YSLEER. The CDR3 DNA sequence: TGCGCCAGCAGCCAAGATCTTGGGACTAGCGGAGGATCCTACGAGCAGTACTTC. It codes for CASSQDLGTSGGSYEQYF.

This chain connects TRBV7-3 to TRBJ2-3; D may be TRBD1 (6 bases). Looked up from germline, CDR1 is SGHTA and CDR2 is FQGTGA. CDR3 length: 15 residues. V was pared by 5 bases and J by 2 bases, with 14 bases between. The DNA for the CDR3 is TGTGCCAGCAGCCCCCGGACAGCCTCCACAGATACGCAGTATTTT. This translates into CASSPRTASTDTQYF.